The 8 T cell receptor beta chains in this list originate from one sample, sequenced in a study of cytomegalovirus exposure and HLA in healthy donors. The PCR employed 60 Vbeta primers together with 13 Jbeta primers. Some clones are missing from TCRdb's copy, which holds only in-frame ones; the method was immunoSEQ multiplex PCR. The table has about 190,000 clones, roughly 87% seen once. Sequencing was done on a sample of PBMCs. The receptors were sampled from a man between 50 and 59 years old in good health and CMV-seronegative.

The chain links TRBV7-2 to TRBJ2-2; 14 bases fit TRBD2. Germline trimming cut 4 bases from V and 5 bases from J; bases unmatched to any gene: 3. This CDR3 is built from 16 residues. Per the germline V gene, CDR1 is SGHTA and CDR2 is FQGNSA. CDR3 protein: CASSSRLAGGTGELFF. The CDR3 nucleotides read TGTGCCAGCAGCTCGCGACTAGCGGGAGGGACCGGGGAGCTGTTTTTT. The variable domain in full, with the rest retrieved from reference TRBV7-2 and TRBJ2-2, is GAGVSQSPSNKVTEKGKDVELRCDPISGHTALYWYRQSLGQGLEFLIYFQGNSAPDKSGLPSDRFSAERTGGSVSTLTIQRTQQEDSAVYLCASSSRLAGGTGELFFGEGSRLTVL.

This chain uses TRBV5-4 with TRBJ1-1, with 8 bases aligning to TRBD1. The trim removed 4 bases at V and 5 bases at J, leaving 13 bases unmatched. The CDR3 is 16 residues long. The germline gives CDR1 SGHNT, CDR2 YYREEE (reference sequence). CDR3 amino acids: CASSHGQGGLETEAFF. The CDR3 bases are TGTGCCAGCAGCCACGGACAGGGAGGGTTAGAGACTGAAGCTTTCTTT.

This rearrangement joins TRBV21-1 to TRBJ2-3; TRBD2 is the table's D call, not checked against the DNA. TRBV21-1 is annotated as a pseudogene. This CDR3 is built from 18 residues. The CDR3 is CASSARGTSGRRGDTQYF. The CDR3 bases are TGTGCCAGCAGCGCCAGGGGGACTAGCGGGAGGCGGGGAGATACGCAGTATTTT.

The chain recombines TRBV28 with TRBJ2-7, with a weak D call TRBD1 (6 bases). In germline, CDR1 is MDHEN, CDR2 SYDVKM. The germline V and J ends were trimmed by 5 bases and 0 bases, with 17 bases remaining between them. The length of the CDR3 is 16 residues. The CDR3 DNA follows: TGTGCCAGCAGTCTCCCCTCAGGGGTGAGCTCCTACGAGCAGTACTTC. Translating it yields CASSLPSGVSSYEQYF.

The chain has TRBV5-1 and TRBJ2-1, with D tentatively TRBD1 (5 bases). The germline CDR1 and CDR2 sequences are SGHRS and YFSETQ. V was clipped by 2 bases and J by 2 bases, with 11 bases between them. The CDR3 consists of 15 residues. This chain's CDR3 is CASSFGPGPYNEQFF. In DNA, the CDR3 is TGCGCCAGCAGCTTCGGCCCAGGGCCCTACAATGAGCAGTTCTTC. Drawing the rest from reference TRBV5-1 and TRBJ2-1, the complete variable domain is KAGVTQTPRYLIKTRGQQVTLSCSPISGHRSVSWYQQTPGQGLQFLFEYFSETQRNKGNFPGRFSGRQFSNSRSEMNVSTLELGDSALYLCASSFGPGPYNEQFFGPGTRLTVL.

The chain has TRBV19 and TRBJ1-5; 11 bases are shared with TRBD1. Germline CDR1 is LNHDA and CDR2 is SQIVND (reference sequence). Trimming removed 6 bases from V and 1 base from J; junction bases left unmatched: 8. There are 17 residues in the CDR3. For the CDR3, the DNA is TGTGCCAGTAGGGGTACGGACAGGGGGCTGAGCAATCAGCCCCAGCATTTT. It is translated as CASRGTDRGLSNQPQHF.

This rearrangement joins TRBV6-1 to TRBJ1-2; D is unclear. The CDR3 contains 13 residues. Germline loops: CDR1 MNHNS, CDR2 SASEGT. The V end was cut by 4 bases, the J end by 3 bases, with 9 bases between. CDR3 amino acids: CASSARVDYGYTF. CDR3 in DNA: TGTGCCAGCAGTGCCCGGGTTGACTATGGCTACACCTTC.

The J gene is TRBJ1-2, the V gene TRBV6-1; D not certain. Germline V gives CDR1 MNHNS, CDR2 SASEGT. The CDR3 contains 13 residues. Between the trimmed V and J ends, which lost 5 bases and 5 bases, there was a span of 12 bases. This CDR3 reads CASSTNGGYGYTF. DNA of the CDR3: TGTGCCAGCAGTACTAACGGAGGATATGGCTACACCTTC.